The T cell receptor beta chain under discussion was sequenced for a study of blood T cell repertoires in COVID-19. Study-wide background: Spain, Italy and the United States supplied samples that represented acute and convalescent COVID-19. PBMCs, B-cell-depleted T cells, or T cells provided the cDNA or gDNA that made up the material.

Germline V CDR1 and CDR2: LNHDA, SQIVND (reference sequence). This CDR3 region has 15 residues. V gave up 1 base and J gave up 3 bases, with 12 bases separating them. Per the original data handling: Counts of nucleated cells, estimated from reference gene primer amplification, were obtained. Profiled with immunoSEQ multiplex PCR; TCRdb holds only in-frame clones, not every one. V and J calls and clone size are those listed in that table; D and trimming were worked out from the DNA. The sample carries 200,000 or so clones, approximately 81% recorded once. The TCR was taken from a woman aged 80 or older with acute or convalescent COVID-19. This rearrangement joins TRBV19 to TRBJ1-2; unclear D gene. Sequenced material: peripheral blood. The chain's CDR3 is CASSIAAAAYYGYTF. CDR3 DNA sequence: TGTGCCAGTAGTATAGCAGCAGCGGCCTACTATGGCTACACCTTC.